The text below deals with one T cell receptor (beta chain). Its binding antigen is unknown. The data are from a study of CXCR3-negative and CXCR3-positive naive CD8 T cells (dated 2019 in TCRdb). For context, the study as a whole: In total, about 150 million TRB reads were obtained, or roughly 1.5 +/- 0.3 million reads per library. The diversity and physicochemical repertoire analyses included 11 donors pooled from two independent experiments. For the TRBV-TRBJ cluster analysis, the naive subsets came from 5 or 6 donors, while the memory cells came from 3 donors.

Overall study outcomes, separate from this receptor: Both naive subsets had comparably high repertoire diversity, while memory CD8+ T cells had much lower repertoire diversity. Because surface CD5, which is linked to self-reactivity in mice, was comparable between the naive subsets, TCR interaction strength was also inferred from TRB CDR3 physicochemical properties. Compared with CXCR3-negative naive cells, CXCR3-positive naive cells had TRB CDR3s with higher hydrophobicity (lower Kidera factor 4), lower energy, and higher strength and volume indices. Freshly isolated PBMCs were used for most assays because CXCR3 expression went down partially after cryopreservation. TRBV-TRBJ usage was similar between naive CXCR3-negative and CXCR3-positive cells from the same donor, while memory cells showed distinct patterns.

TCRdb shows the sequencer as NextSeq 550. The Human TCR Profiling Kit (MiLaboratory) was used to make UMI-labeled 5' RACE TRB cDNA libraries. cDNA synthesis used the entire amount of extracted RNA, and PCR amplification then used the entire amount of cDNA produced. Libraries were prepared in parallel using an identical number of PCR cycles. The authors' analysis ran thus. MIGEC and MiXCR extracted about 53,000 +/- 10,000 unique UMI-labeled TRB cDNA molecules per library, requiring at least two reads per UMI. On average, each library contained about 40,000 +/- 10,000 functional in-frame TRB CDR3 nucleotide clonotypes without stop codons. After each sample was downsampled to 5000 UMI-labeled TRB molecules, VDJtools was used to calculate diversity metrics such as normalized Shannon-Wiener and Chao1. For the central five CDR3 residues, VDJtools calculated physicochemical properties weighted by clonotype size, namely interaction energy, strength, volume and Kidera factor 4. TCRdb reprocessed the raw reads; every CDR3 protein sequence is a single record, and DNA is not supplied. The V and J calls here are based on TCRdb, not the publication. The sample's table lists a count of approximately 140,000 distinct CDR3 sequences. The ten largest clones capture about 0.3% of the sample.

Each CD8+ T cell subset was flow-sorted in triplicate, and some 310,000 cells per subset were placed directly into RLT lysis buffer. To keep memory contaminants out, a stringent definition of naive CD8+ T cells was applied: CD45RO-CCR7+CD27+CD95-. Peripheral blood mononuclear cells were isolated from buffy coats by standard density gradient centrifugation. Naive CXCR3-negative and CXCR3-positive CD8+ T cells were flow-sorted using a FACSAria III. An RNeasy Mini Kit was used to extract total RNA from the sorted cells. Reading the germline V gene gives CDR1 SGHRS and CDR2 YFSETQ. Counted from cysteine to phenylalanine, this CDR3 has 14 amino acids. DNA for this receptor is not on file.

The sequencing input was naive CXCR3+ CD8+ T cells from blood. The cell subset or site label for this specimen denotes: CD45RO-CCR7+CD27+CD95- naive CD8+ T cells expressing CXCR3 (TNR3+). This TCR came from a human donor in good health. Some clones in this sample may be carry-over from other donors' samples. The rearrangement combines TRBV5-1 with TRBJ2-7; as DNA is missing, the TRBD1 call by TCRdb cannot be tested. The CDR3 loop reads CASSADRANHEQYF.